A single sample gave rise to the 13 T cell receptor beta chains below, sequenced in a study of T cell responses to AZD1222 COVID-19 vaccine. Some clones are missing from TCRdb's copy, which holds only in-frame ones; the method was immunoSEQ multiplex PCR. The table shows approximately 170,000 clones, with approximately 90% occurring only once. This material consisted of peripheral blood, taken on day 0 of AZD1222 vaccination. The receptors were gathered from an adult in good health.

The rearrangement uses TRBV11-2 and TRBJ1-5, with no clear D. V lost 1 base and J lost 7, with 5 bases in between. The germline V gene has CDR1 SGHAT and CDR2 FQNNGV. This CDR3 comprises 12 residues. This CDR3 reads CASSLVGQPQHF. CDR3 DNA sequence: TGTGCCAGCAGCTTAGTAGGCCAGCCCCAGCATTTT.

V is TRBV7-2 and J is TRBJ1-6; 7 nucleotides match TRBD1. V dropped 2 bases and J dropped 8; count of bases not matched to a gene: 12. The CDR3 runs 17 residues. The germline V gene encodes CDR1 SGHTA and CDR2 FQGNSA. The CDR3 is CASSLILPGTADSPLHF. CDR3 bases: TGTGCCAGCAGCTTAATCTTGCCCGGGACAGCTGATTCACCCCTCCACTTT.

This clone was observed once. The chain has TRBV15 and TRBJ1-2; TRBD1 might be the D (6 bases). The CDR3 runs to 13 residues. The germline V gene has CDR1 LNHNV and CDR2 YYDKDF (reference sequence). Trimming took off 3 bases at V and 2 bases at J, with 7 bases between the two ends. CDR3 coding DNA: TGTGCCACCAGCAGTGGACAGAACTATGGCTACACCTTC. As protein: CATSSGQNYGYTF.

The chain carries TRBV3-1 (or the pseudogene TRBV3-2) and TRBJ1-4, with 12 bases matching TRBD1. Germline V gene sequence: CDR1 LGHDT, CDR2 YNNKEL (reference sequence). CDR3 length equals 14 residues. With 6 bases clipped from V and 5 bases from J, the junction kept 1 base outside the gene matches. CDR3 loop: CASRGTGGNEKLFF. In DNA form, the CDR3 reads TGTGCCAGCAGGGGGACAGGGGGCAATGAAAAACTGTTTTTT.

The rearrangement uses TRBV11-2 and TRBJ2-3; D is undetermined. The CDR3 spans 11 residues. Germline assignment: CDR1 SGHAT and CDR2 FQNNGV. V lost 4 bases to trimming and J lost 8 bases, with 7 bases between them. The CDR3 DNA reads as TGTGCCAGCAGCTCGGTTCTTACGCAGTATTTT. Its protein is CASSSVLTQYF.

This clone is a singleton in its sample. The CDR3: CASSLQGSETQYF. CDR3 DNA sequence: TGTGCCAGCAGCTTACAGGGATCCGAGACCCAGTACTTC. The rearrangement uses TRBV7-2 and TRBJ2-5; tentative D call: TRBD1 (5 bases). V was cut by 2 bases and J by 5 bases, with 9 bases left in between. Germline V gives CDR1 SGHTA, CDR2 FQGNSA. CDR3 size: 13 residues.

CDR3: CASSFPTDNYGYTF. CDR3 coding DNA: TGTGCCAGCAGTTTCCCAACAGATAACTATGGCTACACCTTC. This chain connects TRBV28 to TRBJ1-2, with D hard to call. Trimming cost V 3 bases and J 1 base, with 9 bases left between them. Germline values: CDR1 MDHEN, CDR2 SYDVKM. The CDR3 covers 14 residues.

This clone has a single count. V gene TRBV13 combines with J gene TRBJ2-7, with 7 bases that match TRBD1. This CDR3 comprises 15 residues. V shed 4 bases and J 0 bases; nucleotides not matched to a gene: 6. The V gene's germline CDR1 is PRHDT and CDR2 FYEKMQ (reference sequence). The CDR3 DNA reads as TGTGCCAGCAGCTACTCAGGGGGTGCCTCCTACGAGCAGTACGTC. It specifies CASSYSGGASYEQYV.

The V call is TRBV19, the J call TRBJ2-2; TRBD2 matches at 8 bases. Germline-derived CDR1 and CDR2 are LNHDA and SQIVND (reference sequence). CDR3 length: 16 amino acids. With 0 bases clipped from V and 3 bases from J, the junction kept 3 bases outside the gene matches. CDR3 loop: CASSIDQRGYTGELFF. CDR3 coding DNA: TGTGCCAGTAGTATAGATCAGCGGGGGTACACCGGGGAGCTGTTTTTT.

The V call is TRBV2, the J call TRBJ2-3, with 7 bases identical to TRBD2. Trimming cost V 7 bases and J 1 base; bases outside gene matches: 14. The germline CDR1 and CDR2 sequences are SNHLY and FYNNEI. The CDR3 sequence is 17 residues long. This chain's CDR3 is CASTAVRGEWGTDTQYF. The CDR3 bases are TGTGCCAGCACGGCAGTACGGGGGGAGTGGGGCACAGATACGCAGTATTTT.

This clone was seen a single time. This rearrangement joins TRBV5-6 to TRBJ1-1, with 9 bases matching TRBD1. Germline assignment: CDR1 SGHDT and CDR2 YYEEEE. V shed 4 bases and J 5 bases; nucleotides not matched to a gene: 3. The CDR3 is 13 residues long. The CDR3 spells CASSPQGATEAFF. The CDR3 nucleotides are TGTGCCAGCAGCCCACAGGGGGCGACTGAAGCTTTCTTT.

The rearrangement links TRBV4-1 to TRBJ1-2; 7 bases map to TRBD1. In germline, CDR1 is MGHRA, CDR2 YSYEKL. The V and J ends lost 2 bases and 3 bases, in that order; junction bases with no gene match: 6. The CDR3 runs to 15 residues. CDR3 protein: CASSQLRDSDYGYTF. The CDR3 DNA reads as TGCGCCAGCAGCCAACTGCGGGACAGTGACTATGGCTACACCTTC.

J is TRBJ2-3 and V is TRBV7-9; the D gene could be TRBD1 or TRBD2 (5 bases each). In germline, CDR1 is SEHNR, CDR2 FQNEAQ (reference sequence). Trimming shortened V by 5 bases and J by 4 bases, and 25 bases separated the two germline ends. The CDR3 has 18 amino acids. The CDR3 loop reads CASSPDSPGSGFSDTQYF. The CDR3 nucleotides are TGTGCCAGCAGCCCTGACAGCCCCGGATCGGGGTTTTCAGATACGCAGTATTTT.